This T cell receptor (beta chain) originates from a study of OX40 agonist ivuxolimab in advanced cancers. Overall study context: Aged 23 to 79 with a mean of roughly 65 years, they were more than 80% male.

Here immunoSEQ multiplex PCR was the method, and the copy in TCRdb shows in-frame clones only, minus some. The table records about 21,000 clones, about 87% of them present only once. As to this clone: Its antigen is unidentified.

Study conclusions and caveats: The study observed clonal expansion of CD4+ and CD8+ blood T cells by week 6 at 0.1 to 3.0 mg/kg. The mean number of expanded clones was higher in CD8+ T cells than in CD4+.

Germline values: CDR1 SGHDT, CDR2 YYEEEE. There are 16 residues in the CDR3. The V gene end was trimmed by 0 bases and the J gene end by 2 bases; junction bases not matched to a gene: 6. This TCR came from an adult with an advanced solid tumor such as melanoma, head and neck, liver or kidney cancer. The J gene is TRBJ2-3, the V gene TRBV5-6; 7 nucleotides align to TRBD1. This sample comprised CD4+ or CD8+ T cells sorted from blood, obtained in a trial of the OX40 agonist ivuxolimab. The CDR3 sequence is CASSLDVTGYTDTQYF. The CDR3 DNA follows: TGTGCCAGCAGCTTGGACGTGACAGGGTACACAGATACGCAGTATTTT.